Sequencing of this T cell receptor beta chain was carried out in a study of blood T cell repertoires in COVID-19 (TCRdb year 2020). Study-wide context: The collaborator samples originated in the United States, Italy and Spain and spanned the acute and convalescent phases of COVID-19. The material from the prospective study consisted of cDNA or gDNA derived from T cells, B-cell-depleted T cells, or PBMCs. Deeply sampled blood TCRbeta repertoires from subjects exposed to, actively infected with, or recovered from COVID-19 were included in the dataset. The repertoires were released in a freely available public database intended as a resource for research on the immune response to SARS-CoV-2. The samples were drawn from the first 160 participants of the ongoing ImmuneRACE study and from some 1,300 subjects provided by 6 global collaborators. Nearly every sample came with metadata listing a de-identified subject ID, COVID-19 status, age in years and sex. Where available, HLA class I and class II types were obtained from metadata supplied by the sample provider rather than from assay-based typing.

The full study reports these points: The quantity of clinical and demographic metadata differed by source and by participant and was supplied without curation.

Turning to this clone: No cognate antigen has been identified for it. There are no base qualities to consult, and no much larger clone falls within one base.

The collaborating institutions used their own protocols to collect whole blood in K2EDTA tubes. Collaborator samples were shipped for TCRbeta analysis as frozen whole blood, isolated PBMCs, or DNA extracted from either sample type. V gives up 5 bases and J gives up 9 bases, and the segment between their germline ends measures 16 bases. The CDR3, from cysteine to phenylalanine, totals 14 residues. Only CDR3 DNA remains: 42 bases, in frame from the first base. From the germline V gene (reference sequence), CDR1 is LNHDA and CDR2 is SQIVND. TCRbeta CDR3 regions were amplified from genomic DNA by means of the immunoSEQ Assay, a bias-controlled multiplex PCR. The authors' analysis ran thus. Nucleated cell counts per sample were estimated from amplification of reference gene primers within the assay. To quantify the absolute abundance of each unique TCRbeta CDR3 rearrangement, sequence reads were collapsed and filtered. For each sample, productive Simpson clonality was calculated by taking the square root of Simpson's diversity index across productive rearrangements. In its TCRdb copy, this immuneACCESS table keeps in-frame sequences only and misses some clones. Where compared with another copy, unresolved V genes explain less than half of these, and the others have no known cause. Clonal size and the V and J genes are those of that table, whereas D and trimming came from the DNA. The table for this sample lists 100,000 to 150,000 clones; around 86% of them were counted only once. The top ten clonotypes cover around 8% of the sample.

The material sequenced was peripheral blood. This receptor was taken from an older woman with active or convalescent COVID-19. The sequence links TRBV19 to TRBJ1-4; TRBD1 could be the D gene, as 5 bases match. The DNA reads TGTGCCAGTAGTGCGGCAGGGAATGTGAAAAAACTGTTTTTT. This gives the protein CASSAAGNVKKLFF.